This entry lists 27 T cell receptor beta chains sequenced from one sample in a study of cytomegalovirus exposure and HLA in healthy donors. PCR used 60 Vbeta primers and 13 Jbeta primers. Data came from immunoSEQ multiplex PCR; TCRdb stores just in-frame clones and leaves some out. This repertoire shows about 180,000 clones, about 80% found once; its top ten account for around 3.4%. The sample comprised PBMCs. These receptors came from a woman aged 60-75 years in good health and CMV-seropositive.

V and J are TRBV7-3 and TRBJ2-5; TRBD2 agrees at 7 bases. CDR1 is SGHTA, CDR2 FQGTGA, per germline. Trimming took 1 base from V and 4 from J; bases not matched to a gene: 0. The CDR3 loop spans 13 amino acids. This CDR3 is CASSLRGGETQYF. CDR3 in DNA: TGTGCCAGCAGCTTAAGGGGGGGAGAGACCCAGTACTTC.

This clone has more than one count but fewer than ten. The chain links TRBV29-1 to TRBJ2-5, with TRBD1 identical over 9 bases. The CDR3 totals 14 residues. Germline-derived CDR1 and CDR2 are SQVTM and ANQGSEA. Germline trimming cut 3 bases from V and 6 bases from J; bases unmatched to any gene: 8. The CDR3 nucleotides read TGCAGCGTTGATGGGGGGGACAGGGTTAAGACCCAGTACTTC. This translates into CSVDGGDRVKTQYF.

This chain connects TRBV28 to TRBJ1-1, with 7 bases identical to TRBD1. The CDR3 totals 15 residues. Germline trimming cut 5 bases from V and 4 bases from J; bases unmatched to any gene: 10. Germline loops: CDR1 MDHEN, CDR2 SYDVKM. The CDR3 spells CASSPAQGPGTEAFF. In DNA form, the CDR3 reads TGTGCCAGCAGTCCTGCACAGGGGCCGGGCACTGAAGCTTTCTTT.

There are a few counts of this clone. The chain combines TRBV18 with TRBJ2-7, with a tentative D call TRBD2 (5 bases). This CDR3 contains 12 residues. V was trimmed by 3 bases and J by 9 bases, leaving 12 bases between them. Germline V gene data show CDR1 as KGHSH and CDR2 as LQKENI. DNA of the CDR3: TGTGCCAGCTCACCGGACTCGTCTGTGCAGTACTTC. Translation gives CASSPDSSVQYF.

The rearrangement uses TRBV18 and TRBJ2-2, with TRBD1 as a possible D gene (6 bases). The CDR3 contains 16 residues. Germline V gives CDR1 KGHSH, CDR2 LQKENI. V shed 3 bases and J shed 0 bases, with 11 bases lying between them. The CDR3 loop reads CASSPPDRANTGELFF. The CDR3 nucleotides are TGTGCCAGCTCACCCCCGGACAGAGCGAACACCGGGGAGCTGTTTTTT.

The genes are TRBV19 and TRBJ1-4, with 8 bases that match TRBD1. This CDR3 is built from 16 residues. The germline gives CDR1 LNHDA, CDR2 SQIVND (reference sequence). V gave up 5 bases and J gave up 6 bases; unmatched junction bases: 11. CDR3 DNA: TGTGCCAGTAGTTCCCAGGGGGCGCGCGGGCATGAAAAACTGTTTTTT. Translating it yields CASSSQGARGHEKLFF.

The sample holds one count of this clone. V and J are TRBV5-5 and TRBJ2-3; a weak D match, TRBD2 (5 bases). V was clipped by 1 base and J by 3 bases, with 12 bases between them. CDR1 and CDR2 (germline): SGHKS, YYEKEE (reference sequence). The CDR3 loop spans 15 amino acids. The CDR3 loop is CASSLFPGGTDTQYF. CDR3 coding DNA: TGTGCCAGCAGCTTGTTCCCCGGCGGGACAGATACGCAGTATTTT. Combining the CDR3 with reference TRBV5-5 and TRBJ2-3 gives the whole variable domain DAGVTQSPTHLIKTRGQQVTLRCSPISGHKSVSWYQQVLGQGPQFIFQYYEKEERGRGNFPDRFSARQFPNYSSELNVNALLLGDSALYLCASSLFPGGTDTQYFGPGTRLTVL.

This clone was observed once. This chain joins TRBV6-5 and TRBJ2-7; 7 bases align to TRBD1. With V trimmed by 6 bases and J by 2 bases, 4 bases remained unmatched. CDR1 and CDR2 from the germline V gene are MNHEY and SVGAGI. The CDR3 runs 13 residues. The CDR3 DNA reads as TGTGCCAGCAGCCGAGGGACAGCCTACGAGCAGTACTTC. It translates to CASSRGTAYEQYF.

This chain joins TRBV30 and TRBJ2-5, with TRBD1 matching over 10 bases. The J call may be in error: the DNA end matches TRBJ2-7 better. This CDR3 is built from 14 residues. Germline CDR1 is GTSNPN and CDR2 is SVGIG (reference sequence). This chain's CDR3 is CAWSHDRGPYEQYF. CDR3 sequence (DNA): TGTGCCTGGAGTCACGACAGGGGGCCCTACGAGCAGTACTTC.

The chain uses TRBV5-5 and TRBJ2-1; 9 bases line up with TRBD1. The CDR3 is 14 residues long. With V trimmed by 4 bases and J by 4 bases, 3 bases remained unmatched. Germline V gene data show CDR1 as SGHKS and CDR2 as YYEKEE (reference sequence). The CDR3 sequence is CASSTGGRYNEQFF. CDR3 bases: TGTGCCAGCAGCACAGGGGGCAGGTACAATGAGCAGTTCTTC. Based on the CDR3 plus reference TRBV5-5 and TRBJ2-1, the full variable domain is DAGVTQSPTHLIKTRGQQVTLRCSPISGHKSVSWYQQVLGQGPQFIFQYYEKEERGRGNFPDRFSARQFPNYSSELNVNALLLGDSALYLCASSTGGRYNEQFFGPGTRLTVL.

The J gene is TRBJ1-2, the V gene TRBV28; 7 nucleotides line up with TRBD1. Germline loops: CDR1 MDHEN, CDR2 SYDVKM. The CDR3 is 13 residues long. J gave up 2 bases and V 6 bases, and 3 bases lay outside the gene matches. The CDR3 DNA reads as TGTGCCAGCAGAACGGGACAGAACTATGGCTACACCTTC. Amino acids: CASRTGQNYGYTF.

CDR3 residues: CASSQDPSVGSGGAGTQYF. The CDR3 region has the DNA TGCGCCAGCAGCCAAGACCCCTCGGTGGGTAGCGGGGGGGCCGGTACGCAGTATTTT. The rearrangement joins TRBV4-3 to TRBJ2-3; 11 positions match TRBD2. V gave up 0 bases and J gave up 8 bases; unmatched junction bases: 16. The CDR3 has 19 amino acids. Germline V gene data show CDR1 as LGHNA and CDR2 as YSLEER.

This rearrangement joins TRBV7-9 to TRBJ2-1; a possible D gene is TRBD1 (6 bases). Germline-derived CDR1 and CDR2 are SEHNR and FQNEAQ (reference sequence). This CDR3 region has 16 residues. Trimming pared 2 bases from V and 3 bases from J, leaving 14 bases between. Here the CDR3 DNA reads TGTGCCAGCAGCTTAACATTCCACAGGGACTACAATGAGCAGTTCTTC. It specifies CASSLTFHRDYNEQFF.

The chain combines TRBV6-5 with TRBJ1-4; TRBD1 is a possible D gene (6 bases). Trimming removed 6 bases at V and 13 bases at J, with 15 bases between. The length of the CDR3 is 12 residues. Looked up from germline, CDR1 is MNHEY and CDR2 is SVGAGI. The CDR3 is CASRLSGGILFF. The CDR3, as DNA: TGTGCCAGCAGGCTTTCTGGGGGCATACTGTTTTTT.

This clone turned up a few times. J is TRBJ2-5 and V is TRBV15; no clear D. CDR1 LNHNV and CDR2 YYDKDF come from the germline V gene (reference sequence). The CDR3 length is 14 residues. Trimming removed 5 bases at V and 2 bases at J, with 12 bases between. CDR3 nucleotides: TGTGCCACCAGCCCTATACCCCCACAAGAGACCCAGTACTTC. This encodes CATSPIPPQETQYF.

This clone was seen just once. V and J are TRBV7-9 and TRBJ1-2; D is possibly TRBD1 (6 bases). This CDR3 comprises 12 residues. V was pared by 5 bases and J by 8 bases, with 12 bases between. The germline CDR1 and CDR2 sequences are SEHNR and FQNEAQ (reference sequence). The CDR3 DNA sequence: TGTGCCAGCAGCCCCCGGGACATCGGCTACACCTTC. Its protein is CASSPRDIGYTF.

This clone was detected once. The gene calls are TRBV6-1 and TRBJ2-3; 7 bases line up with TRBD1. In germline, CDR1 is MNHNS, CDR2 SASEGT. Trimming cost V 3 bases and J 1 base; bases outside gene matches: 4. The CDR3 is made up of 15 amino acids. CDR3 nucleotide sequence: TGTGCCAGCAGTGACCGGGACAGACGCACAGATACGCAGTATTTT. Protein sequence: CASSDRDRRTDTQYF.

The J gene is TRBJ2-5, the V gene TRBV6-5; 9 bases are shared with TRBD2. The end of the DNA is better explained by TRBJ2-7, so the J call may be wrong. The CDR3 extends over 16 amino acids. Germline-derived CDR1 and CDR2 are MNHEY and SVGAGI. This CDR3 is CASSYRGGLALYEQYF. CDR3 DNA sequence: TGTGCCAGCAGTTATAGGGGGGGACTAGCCTTATACGAGCAGTACTTC.

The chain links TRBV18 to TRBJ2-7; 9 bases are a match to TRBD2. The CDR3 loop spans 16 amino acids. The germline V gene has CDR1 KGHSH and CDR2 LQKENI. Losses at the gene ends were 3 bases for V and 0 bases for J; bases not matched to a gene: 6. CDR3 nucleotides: TGTGCCAGCTCACCCTCTCTAGCGGGAAGCTCCTACGAGCAGTACTTC. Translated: CASSPSLAGSSYEQYF. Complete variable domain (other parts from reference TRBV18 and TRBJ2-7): NAGVMQNPRHLVRRRGQEARLRCSPMKGHSHVYWYRQLPEEGLKFMVYLQKENIIDESGMPKERFSAEFPKEGPSILRIQQVVRGDSAAYFCASSPSLAGSSYEQYFGPGTRLTVT.

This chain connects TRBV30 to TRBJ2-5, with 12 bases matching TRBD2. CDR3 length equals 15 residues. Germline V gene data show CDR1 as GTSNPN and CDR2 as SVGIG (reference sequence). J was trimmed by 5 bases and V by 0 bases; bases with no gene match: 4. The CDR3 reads CAWSVLAGGLETQYF. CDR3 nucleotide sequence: TGTGCCTGGAGTGTTCTAGCGGGGGGGCTGGAGACCCAGTACTTC.

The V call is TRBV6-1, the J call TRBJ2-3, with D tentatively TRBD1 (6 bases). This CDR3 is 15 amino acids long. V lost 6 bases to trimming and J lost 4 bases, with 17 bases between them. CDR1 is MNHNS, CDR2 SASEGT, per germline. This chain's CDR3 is CASRMGQGIADTQYF. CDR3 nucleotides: TGTGCCAGCAGGATGGGGCAGGGGATCGCAGATACGCAGTATTTT.

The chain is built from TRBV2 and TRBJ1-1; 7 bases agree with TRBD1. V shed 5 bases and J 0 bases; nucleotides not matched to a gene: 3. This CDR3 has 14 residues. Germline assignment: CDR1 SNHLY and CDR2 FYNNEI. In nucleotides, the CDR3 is TGTGCCAGCAGTCCACAGGGGATGAACACTGAAGCTTTCTTT. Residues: CASSPQGMNTEAFF.

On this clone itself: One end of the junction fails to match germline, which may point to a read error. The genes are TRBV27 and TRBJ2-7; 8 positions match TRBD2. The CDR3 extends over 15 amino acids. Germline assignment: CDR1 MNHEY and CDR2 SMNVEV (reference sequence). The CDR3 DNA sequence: TGTGCCAGTAGTTACGGGAGGGGACAATTCTACGAGCAGTACTTC. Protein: CASSYGRGQFYEQYF.

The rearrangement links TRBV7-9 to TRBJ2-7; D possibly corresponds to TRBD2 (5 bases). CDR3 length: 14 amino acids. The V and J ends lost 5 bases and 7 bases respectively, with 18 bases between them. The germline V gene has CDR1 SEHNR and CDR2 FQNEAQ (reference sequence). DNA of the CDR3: TGTGCCAGCAGCCGGGTTTCGGGGATGGAGGAGCAGTACTTC. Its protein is CASSRVSGMEEQYF.

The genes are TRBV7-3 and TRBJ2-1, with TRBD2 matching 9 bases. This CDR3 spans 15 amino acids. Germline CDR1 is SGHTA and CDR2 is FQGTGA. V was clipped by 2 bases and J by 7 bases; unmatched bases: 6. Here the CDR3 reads CASSLQAGGGNEQFF. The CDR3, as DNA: TGTGCCAGCAGCTTACAAGCGGGAGGCGGAAATGAGCAGTTCTTC.

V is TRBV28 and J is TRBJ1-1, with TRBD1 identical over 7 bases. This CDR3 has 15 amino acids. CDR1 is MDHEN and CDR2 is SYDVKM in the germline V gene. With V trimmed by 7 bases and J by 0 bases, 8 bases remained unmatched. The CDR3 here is CASTLGGSMNTEAFF. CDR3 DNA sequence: TGTGCCAGCACCCTAGGGGGCAGCATGAACACTGAAGCTTTCTTT.

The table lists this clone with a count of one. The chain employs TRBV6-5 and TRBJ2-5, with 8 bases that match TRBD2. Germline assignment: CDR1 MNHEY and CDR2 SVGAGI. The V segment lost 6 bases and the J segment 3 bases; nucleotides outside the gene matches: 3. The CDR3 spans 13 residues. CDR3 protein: CASSTSGEETQYF. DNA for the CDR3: TGTGCCAGCAGCACTAGCGGAGAAGAGACCCAGTACTTC.